The 14 T cell receptor beta chains presented below share a single source sample, sequenced in a study of shared T cell receptors in the human thymus (dated by TCRdb to 2020 to 2022). Libraries were constructed by the immunoSEQ multiplex PCR assay. The clones in this table, taken by TCRdb from immuneACCESS, are in-frame only. Not every clone is retained; where verified, under half of the shortfall comes from an unresolved V gene, and the cause of the rest is unknown. In all, the sample holds hundreds of thousands of clones, and 95% of those were seen once. The ten top clones hold roughly 0.02% of the sample. Sequenced sample: thymocytes. The origin of the receptors is a human donor.

This CDR3 reads CASSLGLAGGPSRSYEQYF. The DNA for the CDR3 is TGCGCCAGCAGCTTGGGGCTAGCGGGAGGGCCGTCAAGGTCCTACGAGCAGTACTTC. The rearrangement uses TRBV5-1 and TRBJ2-7; 12 bases match TRBD2. Unmatched junction bases numbered 11, after V lost 0 bases and J lost 1 base. Germline CDR1 is SGHRS and CDR2 is YFSETQ. The CDR3 has 19 amino acids. Full variable domain (rest looked up from reference TRBV5-1 and TRBJ2-7): KAGVTQTPRYLIKTRGQQVTLSCSPISGHRSVSWYQQTPGQGLQFLFEYFSETQRNKGNFPGRFSGRQFSNSRSEMNVSTLELGDSALYLCASSLGLAGGPSRSYEQYFGPGTRLTVT.

The chain is built from TRBV30 and TRBJ2-7, with D uncertain. From germline, CDR1 is GTSNPN and CDR2 SVGIG (reference sequence). This CDR3 region has 11 residues. V was cut by 3 bases and J by 6 bases, with 9 bases left in between. The CDR3 coding sequence is TGTGCCTGGAGCTCAAAGTCCGAGCAGTACTTC. This encodes CAWSSKSEQYF.

The V and J genes are TRBV5-8 and TRBJ1-1; 8 bases are shared with TRBD1. Germline V gives CDR1 SGHTS, CDR2 YDEGEE. Losses at the gene ends were 4 bases for V and 3 bases for J; bases not matched to a gene: 8. The CDR3 spans 15 residues. This chain's CDR3 is CASSRQGAGYTEAFF. DNA for the CDR3: TGTGCCAGCAGCCGTCAGGGGGCAGGGTACACTGAAGCTTTCTTT.

The chain is built from TRBV27 and TRBJ2-2, with D possibly matching TRBD2 (6 bases). The ends were cut back, 6 bases at V and 3 bases at J, with 17 bases in the middle. The V gene's germline CDR1 is MNHEY and CDR2 SMNVEV (reference sequence). The CDR3 extends over 16 amino acids. CDR3 nucleotide sequence: TGTGCCAGCAGCTATTTGGAGGGGCCCGACACCGGGGAGCTGTTTTTT. Translation: CASSYLEGPDTGELFF.

The chain couples TRBV11-2 to TRBJ2-3; weak D call: TRBD2 (6 bases). This CDR3 region has 13 residues. V was clipped by 0 bases and J by 11 bases, with 12 bases between them. CDR1 is SGHAT, CDR2 FQNNGV, per germline. This CDR3 reads CASSLDRLGKQYF. In nucleotides, the CDR3 is TGTGCCAGCAGCTTAGATCGACTAGGAAAGCAGTATTTT. Supplemented by reference TRBV11-2 and TRBJ2-3, the full variable domain reads EAGVAQSPRYKIIEKRQSVAFWCNPISGHATLYWYQQILGQGPKLLIQFQNNGVVDDSQLPKDRFSAERLKGVDSTLKIQPAKLEDSAVYLCASSLDRLGKQYFGPGTRLTVL.

The chain employs TRBV28 and TRBJ1-3; D is unclear. The CDR3 loop spans 16 amino acids. From germline, CDR1 is MDHEN and CDR2 SYDVKM. V lost 5 bases, J lost 0 bases, and 14 bases lay in between. CDR3 protein: CASSAPDGFSGNTIYF. DNA for the CDR3: TGTGCCAGCAGTGCTCCGGACGGATTCTCTGGAAACACCATATATTTT.

The rearrangement uses TRBV28 and TRBJ1-5, with D perhaps TRBD1 (6 bases). V was clipped by 2 bases and J by 0 bases, with 17 bases between them. The CDR3 has 18 residues. The germline gives CDR1 MDHEN, CDR2 SYDVKM. This CDR3 reads CASSLTSRGPYSNQPQHF. Here the CDR3 DNA reads TGTGCCAGCAGTTTAACCTCCAGGGGCCCTTATAGCAATCAGCCCCAGCATTTT.

The J gene is TRBJ2-1, the V gene TRBV5-4; tentatively, D is TRBD2 (6 bases). CDR3 length equals 16 residues. Trimming took off 2 bases at V and 7 bases at J, with 19 bases between the two ends. Per germline, CDR1 SGHNT and CDR2 YYREEE (reference sequence). The CDR3 region has the DNA TGTGCCAGCAGCTTAGGGCGGGACCCCGGAGAGAATGAGCAGTTCTTC. Encoded protein: CASSLGRDPGENEQFF. The variable domain in full, completed from reference TRBV5-4 and TRBJ2-1, reads ETGVTQSPTHLIKTRGQQVTLRCSSQSGHNTVSWYQQALGQGPQFIFQYYREEENGRGNFPPRFSGLQFPNYSSELNVNALELDDSALYLCASSLGRDPGENEQFFGPGTRLTVL.

This clone was recorded once. The J gene is TRBJ1-2, the V gene TRBV6-4, with D possibly matching TRBD1 (5 bases). V gave up 9 bases and J gave up 10 bases, with 12 bases separating them. The CDR3 covers 10 residues. CDR1 and CDR2 (germline): MRHNA, SNTAGT. The CDR3 DNA reads TGTGCCAGAGTGGGGCGGTCCTACACCTTC. Its protein product is CARVGRSYTF.

The sample holds one count of this clone. The chain couples TRBV5-5 to TRBJ1-5, with D perhaps TRBD1 (5 bases). CDR1 SGHKS and CDR2 YYEKEE come from the germline V gene (reference sequence). Trimming shortened V by 7 bases and J by 0 bases, and 20 bases separated the two germline ends. This CDR3 is built from 17 residues. In DNA form, the CDR3 reads TGTGCCAGCGCAAGGGAGGGGCAGGGCCATAGCAATCAGCCCCAGCATTTT. Translation gives CASAREGQGHSNQPQHF.

CDR3 coding DNA: TGTGCCAGCAGCTCGGGACAGGTCTATGGCTACACCTTC. Translated, it gives CASSSGQVYGYTF. This chain uses TRBV7-2 with TRBJ1-2; 8 bases are shared with TRBD1. The CDR3 loop spans 13 amino acids. Germline loops: CDR1 SGHTA, CDR2 FQGNSA. V lost 4 bases to trimming and J lost 4 bases; unmatched junction nucleotides: 2.

This clone was seen only once. The CDR3 sequence: CASSTRTSLADTQYF. DNA for the CDR3: TGTGCCAGCAGCACTAGGACCAGTCTAGCAGATACGCAGTATTTT. V gene TRBV9 combines with J gene TRBJ2-3; D might be TRBD2 (5 bases). The CDR3 runs 15 residues. Germline-derived CDR1 and CDR2 are SGDLS and YYNGEE. The ends were cut back, 4 bases at V and 4 bases at J, with 16 bases in the middle. Full variable domain (outside the CDR3, taken from reference TRBV9 and TRBJ2-3): DSGVTQTPKHLITATGQRVTLRCSPRSGDLSVYWYQQSLDQGLQFLIQYYNGEERAKGNILERFSAQQFPDLHSELNLSSLELGDSALYFCASSTRTSLADTQYFGPGTRLTVL.

The genes are TRBV23-1 and TRBJ1-4; a weak D match, TRBD1 (6 bases). TRBV23-1 is classed as an ORF, of uncertain function. There are 14 residues in the CDR3. Trimming removed 8 bases at V and 8 bases at J, with 18 bases between. CDR3 in amino acids: CASFYGRGNEKLFF. DNA of the CDR3: TGCGCCAGCTTTTACGGCAGGGGCAACGAAAAACTGTTTTTT.

The V gene is TRBV6-4, the J gene TRBJ2-1; 11 bases line up with TRBD2. The CDR3 consists of 15 residues. The V gene's germline CDR1 is MRHNA and CDR2 SNTAGT. The J segment lost 8 bases and the V segment lost 5 bases, leaving 8 bases of the junction unmatched. CDR3 region: CASSPILAGVDEQFF. CDR3 DNA: TGTGCCAGCAGTCCGATACTAGCGGGAGTTGATGAGCAGTTCTTC.